The sequence of this T cell receptor (beta chain) was determined in a study of T cells after yellow fever vaccination. The study, taken as a whole, reports: Secondary responses were weaker yet peaked faster, day 5 versus 15.

Using its own MiXCR run on the 5' RACE reads, TCRdb lists one record per CDR3 protein. The table lists 200,000 to 300,000 distinct CDR3 sequences, approximately 13% of them singletons. This clonotype was seen repeatedly, ten times or more. Its specificity is not known. This specimen was CD4+ T cells sorted from PBMCs, taken 45 days after the yellow fever booster vaccination. The source is a man aged 25-45 years who received the YFV17D yellow fever vaccine.

The CDR3 bases are TGCAGTGCTAGAGATCGGGGGACCCTTGACGAGCAGTACTTC. The encoded protein is CSARDRGTLDEQYF. V is TRBV20-1 and J is TRBJ2-7; tentatively, D is TRBD2 (6 bases). The CDR3 has 14 amino acids. Trimming shortened V by 0 bases and J by 5 bases, and 14 bases separated the two germline ends. The germline gives CDR1 DFQATT, CDR2 SNEGSKA (reference sequence).